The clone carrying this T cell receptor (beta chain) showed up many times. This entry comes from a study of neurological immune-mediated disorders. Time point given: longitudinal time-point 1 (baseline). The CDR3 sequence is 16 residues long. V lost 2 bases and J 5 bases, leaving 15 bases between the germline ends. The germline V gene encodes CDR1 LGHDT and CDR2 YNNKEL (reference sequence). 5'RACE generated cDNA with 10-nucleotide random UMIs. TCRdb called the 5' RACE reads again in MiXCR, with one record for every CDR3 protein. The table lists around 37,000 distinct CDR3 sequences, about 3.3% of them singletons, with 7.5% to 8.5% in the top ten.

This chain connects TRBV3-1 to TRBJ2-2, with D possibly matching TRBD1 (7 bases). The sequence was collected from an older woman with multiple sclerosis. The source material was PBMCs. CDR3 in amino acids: CASSQQGGLLTGELFF. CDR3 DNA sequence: TGTGCCAGCAGCCAACAGGGGGGTCTTCTAACCGGGGAGCTGTTTTTT.